Below are 25 T cell receptor beta chains sequenced from a single sample in a study of Ad26.COV2.S vaccination and SARS-CoV-2 variants. Specified treatment: 15 to 20 received Ad26.COV2.S at low or high dose, single or two shots; about 5 received placebo; per-sample allocation not given. Sample collection was performed on day 63 after the first vaccine or placebo injection. The repertoire was sequenced with immunoSEQ multiplex PCR; TCRdb's copy has only in-frame clones and lacks some. The data contain about 400,000 clones, about 89% of them singletons. The material was peripheral blood, obtained in a trial of Ad26.COV2.S vaccine versus placebo. The receptors shown here come from a person aged 18 to 59 who received the Ad26.COV2.S COVID-19 vaccine or a placebo.

The chain uses TRBV24-1 and TRBJ2-2; D may be TRBD2 (5 bases). This CDR3 has 15 amino acids. V was shortened by 7 bases and J by 0 bases, with 11 bases between the two germline ends. CDR1 KGHDR and CDR2 SFDVKD come from the germline V gene. The CDR3 nucleotides read TGTGCCACCAGCTTGAGCGGAACGAACACCGGGGAGCTGTTTTTT. It specifies CATSLSGTNTGELFF.

J is TRBJ1-2 and V is TRBV11-3; D is unclear. The CDR3 extends over 12 amino acids. Trimming removed 1 base from V and 8 bases from J, with 8 bases in between. Germline V CDR1 and CDR2: SGHNT, YENEEA. CDR3 amino acids: CASSLGVLGYTF. The CDR3 region has the DNA TGTGCCAGCAGCTTAGGCGTGTTAGGCTACACCTTC.

The chain has TRBV4-2 and TRBJ1-2; a weak D match, TRBD1 (5 bases). The V gene's germline CDR1 is LGHNA and CDR2 YNFKEQ. CDR3 length: 17 amino acids. V was cut by 4 bases and J by 2 bases, with 20 bases left in between. CDR3 bases: TGTGCCAGCAGCCTTGGGGGGAAGACAGCAACCAACTATGGCTACACCTTC. Its translation: CASSLGGKTATNYGYTF.

Regarding this clone: Germline is not matched at one junction end, which may reflect a read error. This chain connects TRBV5-1 to TRBJ1-1; TRBD1 agrees at 8 bases. This CDR3 is 19 amino acids long. CDR1 and CDR2 (germline): SGHRS, YFSETQ. Here the CDR3 reads CASGLQGVRMDGKNTEAFF. The CDR3 coding sequence is TGCGCCAGCGGCTTACAGGGGGTGAGAATGGACGGAAAGAACACTGAAGCTTTCTTT.

The chain uses TRBV5-1 and TRBJ2-5; 9 bases agree with TRBD2. CDR3 length: 18 residues. V shed 0 bases and J 5 bases; nucleotides not matched to a gene: 14. CDR1 is SGHRS, CDR2 YFSETQ, per germline. The CDR3 DNA reads as TGCGCCAGCAGCTTGGGGGTAAATCTAGCGGGAAGCGGGGAGACCCAGTACTTC. This translates into CASSLGVNLAGSGETQYF.

To note about this clone: This sample also contains other DNA sequences that code for the same CDR3. The chain combines TRBV27 with TRBJ1-2; D is possibly TRBD1 (5 bases). Germline assignment: CDR1 MNHEY and CDR2 SMNVEV (reference sequence). V was clipped by 3 bases and J by 4 bases, with 9 bases between them. The CDR3 totals 13 residues. In DNA form, the CDR3 reads TGTGCCAGCAGTTTTTCCGGGGGCTATGGCTACACCTTC. Its protein is CASSFSGGYGYTF.

This clone turned up a few times. This rearrangement joins TRBV6-5 to TRBJ2-2; no definite D call. Germline loops: CDR1 MNHEY, CDR2 SVGAGI. V was clipped by 8 bases and J by 5 bases, with 18 bases between them. The CDR3 extends over 15 amino acids. The CDR3 is CASGMGGRKTGELFF. In DNA, the CDR3 is TGTGCCAGCGGAATGGGCGGCAGAAAAACCGGGGAGCTGTTTTTT.

The V call is TRBV23-1, the J call TRBJ1-1, with D hard to call. TRBV23-1 is an ORF, and what it does is uncertain. The V end lost 4 bases, the J end lost 6 bases, and 12 bases lay between the germline ends. This CDR3 contains 13 residues. The CDR3 bases are TGCGCCAGCAGTCCGATCTGGGTCGCTGAAGCTTTCTTT. Translation: CASSPIWVAEAFF.

The rearrangement uses TRBV5-8 and TRBJ2-2, with D tentatively TRBD2 (5 bases). Per germline, CDR1 SGHTS and CDR2 YDEGEE. This CDR3 has 16 residues. The ends were cut back, 1 base at V and 7 bases at J, with 17 bases in the middle. The CDR3 DNA reads as TGTGCCAGCAGCTTGAGAGGGAGAGTAATGGGCGGGGAGCTGTTTTTT. It yields the protein CASSLRGRVMGGELFF.

V gene TRBV4-3 combines with J gene TRBJ2-7, with TRBD1 identical over 7 bases. CDR1 is LGHNA and CDR2 is YSLEER in the germline V gene. V dropped 0 bases and J dropped 2; count of bases not matched to a gene: 7. The CDR3 contains 16 residues. The DNA for the CDR3 is TGCGCCAGCAGCCAAGAAACCCCCCAGGGGGCCTACGAGCAGTACTTC. Translating it yields CASSQETPQGAYEQYF.

This chain connects TRBV10-1 to TRBJ2-2, with no clear D. Trimming pared 7 bases from V and 6 bases from J, leaving 6 bases between. CDR3 length equals 11 residues. The germline gives CDR1 WNHNN, CDR2 SYGVQD (reference sequence). CDR3 loop: CASTSPGELFF. As DNA, the CDR3 is TGCGCCAGCACCTCACCCGGGGAGCTGTTTTTT.

The chain employs TRBV19 and TRBJ1-1; D unclear. CDR1 and CDR2 (germline): LNHDA, SQIVND (reference sequence). With 4 bases removed from V and 0 bases from J, the gap between germline ends came to 12 bases. This CDR3 is 15 amino acids long. CDR3 in amino acids: CASSRRGGMNTEAFF. The CDR3, as DNA: TGTGCCAGTAGTAGGAGAGGCGGAATGAACACTGAAGCTTTCTTT. Full variable domain (outside the CDR3, taken from reference TRBV19 and TRBJ1-1): DGGITQSPKYLFRKEGQNVTLSCEQNLNHDAMYWYRQDPGQGLRLIYYSQIVNDFQKGDIAEGYSVSREKKESFPLTVTSAQKNPTAFYLCASSRRGGMNTEAFFGQGTRLTVV.

The rearrangement uses TRBV18 and TRBJ2-1; 7 bases are shared with TRBD2. V lost 6 bases and J lost 0; bases outside the gene matches: 8. Germline V gives CDR1 KGHSH, CDR2 LQKENI. The CDR3 totals 16 residues. CDR3 in amino acids: CASSRGASGSYNEQFF. CDR3 nucleotides: TGTGCCAGCTCCCGGGGTGCTAGCGGCTCCTACAATGAGCAGTTCTTC. The full variable domain, in which reference TRBV18 and TRBJ2-1 provide the parts outside the CDR3, is NAGVMQNPRHLVRRRGQEARLRCSPMKGHSHVYWYRQLPEEGLKFMVYLQKENIIDESGMPKERFSAEFPKEGPSILRIQQVVRGDSAAYFCASSRGASGSYNEQFFGPGTRLTVL.

Notes on this clone: The sample carries other DNA sequences with the same CDR3. The V and J genes are TRBV5-1 and TRBJ2-1; 10 positions agree with TRBD2. This CDR3 is built from 15 residues. CDR1 is SGHRS, CDR2 YFSETQ, per germline. The ends lost 0 bases at V and 7 bases at J; junction bases unmatched: 4. CDR3 sequence (DNA): TGCGCCAGCAGCTTGGTAGCGGGAGGTCATAATGAGCAGTTCTTC. This translates into CASSLVAGGHNEQFF.

As DNA, the CDR3 is TGTGCCAGCAGTTTATTGAGCCAGAGCTCTGGAAACACCATATATTTT. It translates to CASSLLSQSSGNTIYF. The chain recombines TRBV28 with TRBJ1-3, with D unclear. The ends were cut back, 1 base at V and 0 bases at J, with 10 bases in the middle. The CDR3 length is 16 residues. Germline values: CDR1 MDHEN, CDR2 SYDVKM.

In regard to this clone: Other nucleotide sequences from this sample produce the same CDR3. The V call is TRBV5-1, the J call TRBJ2-5; D is perhaps TRBD1 (6 bases). This CDR3 region has 13 residues. V lost 4 bases, J lost 4 bases, and 11 bases lay in between. CDR1 and CDR2 from the germline V gene are SGHRS and YFSETQ. The CDR3 protein is CASSTGLGETQYF. CDR3 DNA sequence: TGCGCCAGCAGCACAGGGTTAGGAGAGACCCAGTACTTC.

The rearrangement links TRBV10-3 to TRBJ1-3; D gene ambiguous. This CDR3 comprises 12 residues. Germline lookup yields CDR1 ENHRY and CDR2 SYGVKD. V lost 6 bases, J lost 4 bases, and 7 bases lay in between. Here the CDR3 DNA reads TGTGCCATCAGCCAATCCGGAAACACCATATATTTT. This translates into CAISQSGNTIYF.

The gene calls are TRBV24-1 and TRBJ2-3; 9 nucleotides align to TRBD1. The CDR3 sequence is 15 residues long. CDR1 KGHDR and CDR2 SFDVKD come from the germline V gene. After removal of 3 bases from V and 6 bases from J, the junction contained 6 bases not matched to a gene. The CDR3, as DNA: TGTGCCACCAGTGATGGACAGGGGCCCTGGGATACGCAGTATTTT. Protein sequence: CATSDGQGPWDTQYF.

In this sample, this clone turned up a few times. The chain recombines TRBV13 with TRBJ2-1; 7 bases map to TRBD2. Germline loops: CDR1 PRHDT, CDR2 FYEKMQ (reference sequence). The length of the CDR3 is 14 residues. With 4 bases clipped from V and 5 bases from J, the junction kept 5 bases outside the gene matches. The chain's CDR3 is CASSYTSANNEQFF. Written as DNA, the CDR3 is TGTGCCAGCAGCTACACTAGCGCAAACAATGAGCAGTTCTTC.

This chain joins TRBV18 and TRBJ2-1, with a possible D match to TRBD2 (6 bases). The V and J ends lost 3 bases and 1 base respectively, with 13 bases between them. CDR3 length: 16 residues. Germline V gene lookup returns CDR1 KGHSH and CDR2 LQKENI. The CDR3 nucleotides read TGTGCCAGCTCACCCGTAATAGCGGCGTCCTACAATGAGCAGTTCTTC. As protein: CASSPVIAASYNEQFF.

The V gene is TRBV28, the J gene TRBJ1-2, with TRBD1 matching 11 bases. Germline V gene data show CDR1 as MDHEN and CDR2 as SYDVKM. J lost 2 bases, V lost 6 bases, and 5 bases had no gene match. This CDR3 region has 15 residues. CDR3 sequence (DNA): TGTGCCAGCAGAGGACAGGGGGCACCGAACTATGGCTACACCTTC. This codes for CASRGQGAPNYGYTF.

J is TRBJ2-4 and V is TRBV5-1; 12 nucleotides line up with TRBD2. Germline-derived CDR1 and CDR2 are SGHRS and YFSETQ. V dropped 2 bases and J dropped 1; count of bases not matched to a gene: 10. This CDR3 is 19 amino acids long. CDR3 loop: CASSLSTSGRFGAKNIQYF. The CDR3 DNA reads as TGCGCCAGCAGCTTATCAACTAGCGGGAGGTTTGGGGCCAAAAACATTCAGTACTTC.

The genes are TRBV5-5 and TRBJ1-2; D is perhaps TRBD1 (5 bases). Deletions cut 1 base from V and 2 bases from J, with 9 bases between. Germline V lookup: CDR1 SGHKS, CDR2 YYEKEE (reference sequence). The CDR3 covers 14 residues. The CDR3 loop reads CASSLSRGNYGYTF. CDR3 nucleotide sequence: TGTGCCAGCAGCTTGAGCCGGGGGAACTATGGCTACACCTTC.

DNA of the CDR3: TGTGCCAGCAGTGACGGGAGGACAGGCACAGATACGCAGTATTTT. This codes for CASSDGRTGTDTQYF. The chain has TRBV2 and TRBJ2-3; weak D call: TRBD2 (7 bases). The CDR3 loop spans 15 amino acids. The V end lost 3 bases, the J end lost 1 base, and 11 bases lay between the germline ends. Germline assignment: CDR1 SNHLY and CDR2 FYNNEI.

The CDR3 region is CASSASNQPQHF. CDR3 coding DNA: TGTGCCAGCAGTGCTAGCAATCAGCCCCAGCATTTT. This rearrangement joins TRBV28 to TRBJ1-5, with unresolved D. CDR1 and CDR2 from the germline V gene are MDHEN and SYDVKM. Trimming pared 5 bases from V and 0 bases from J, leaving 2 bases between. The CDR3 extends over 12 amino acids.